One and the same sample provided the 24 T cell receptor beta chains below, sequenced in a study of blood T cell repertoires in COVID-19. Sequencing was performed with immunoSEQ multiplex PCR; in TCRdb, only in-frame clones are kept and a portion is missing. The data show more than 300,000 clones, over 75% seen once. The material sequenced was PBMCs or T cells enriched from blood (not recorded which). These receptor sequences come from a man in his forties in a cohort exposed to, infected with or recovered from COVID-19 (not recorded which).

V gene TRBV7-2 combines with J gene TRBJ1-5, with a tentative D call TRBD1 (5 bases). CDR1 and CDR2 (germline): SGHTA, FQGNSA. With 1 base removed from V and 4 bases from J, the gap between germline ends came to 14 bases. This CDR3 is 16 amino acids long. The CDR3: CASSLGGTGMNQPQHF. The DNA for the CDR3 is TGTGCCAGCAGCTTAGGGGGTACAGGTATGAATCAGCCCCAGCATTTT.

This chain's CDR3 is CASSQVAQYEQYF. The CDR3 nucleotides are TGTGCCAGCAGCCAAGTAGCGCAGTACGAGCAGTACTTC. This chain uses TRBV14 with TRBJ2-7, with D maybe TRBD2 (5 bases). Germline values: CDR1 SGHDN, CDR2 FVKESK. V was cut by 1 base and J by 4 bases, with 8 bases left in between. The CDR3 extends over 13 amino acids.

This clone was seen more than once but under ten times. This chain uses TRBV5-1 with TRBJ2-7, with 8 positions matching TRBD1. CDR3 size: 15 residues. Per the germline V gene, CDR1 is SGHRS and CDR2 is YFSETQ. Trimming cost V 4 bases and J 2 bases; bases outside gene matches: 8. CDR3 loop: CASSAGTGLTYEQYF. CDR3 nucleotide sequence: TGCGCCAGCAGCGCCGGGACAGGCTTAACCTACGAGCAGTACTTC.

The chain uses TRBV28 and TRBJ2-1, with 11 positions matching TRBD2. Germline assignment: CDR1 MDHEN and CDR2 SYDVKM. This CDR3 has 16 residues. The V and J ends lost 3 bases and 4 bases, in that order; junction bases with no gene match: 5. The CDR3 sequence is CASSFYGTSGYNEQFF. The CDR3, as DNA: TGTGCCAGCAGTTTTTACGGGACTAGCGGTTACAATGAGCAGTTCTTC.

The chain carries TRBV2 and TRBJ2-1; TRBD1 matches at 9 bases. In germline, CDR1 is SNHLY, CDR2 FYNNEI. The CDR3 has 15 amino acids. Trimming at V came to 5 bases and at J to 7 bases, leaving 9 bases not matched to a gene. CDR3 sequence (DNA): TGTGCCAGCAGTTTGGACAGGGGCCCTGAGAATGAGCAGTTCTTC. This codes for CASSLDRGPENEQFF.

V is TRBV5-4 and J is TRBJ2-2, with TRBD2 identical over 11 bases. Germline CDR1 and CDR2: SGHNT and YYREEE (reference sequence). The CDR3 has 16 residues. V gave up 4 bases and J gave up 5 bases; unmatched junction bases: 7. The chain's CDR3 is CASSPGLAGITGELFF. The CDR3, as DNA: TGTGCCAGCAGCCCCGGACTAGCGGGCATTACCGGGGAGCTGTTTTTT. Full variable domain (rest looked up from reference TRBV5-4 and TRBJ2-2): ETGVTQSPTHLIKTRGQQVTLRCSSQSGHNTVSWYQQALGQGPQFIFQYYREEENGRGNFPPRFSGLQFPNYSSELNVNALELDDSALYLCASSPGLAGITGELFFGEGSRLTVL.

The genes are TRBV4-2 and TRBJ2-1; TRBD2 matches 10 bases. This CDR3 spans 16 amino acids. Trimming cost V 0 bases and J 12 bases; bases outside gene matches: 11. CDR1 is LGHNA, CDR2 YNFKEQ, per germline. CDR3 DNA sequence: TGTGCCAGCAGCCAAGATCAAGGGACTAGCGAAGCCCTGCAGTTCTTC. Amino acids: CASSQDQGTSEALQFF.

The chain recombines TRBV29-1 with TRBJ1-5, with D possibly matching TRBD1 (6 bases). This CDR3 has 13 residues. V lost 4 bases, J lost 3 bases, and 10 bases lay in between. CDR1 is SQVTM, CDR2 ANQGSEA, per germline. The CDR3 region is CSVAGHLNQPQHF. The DNA of the CDR3 is TGCAGCGTTGCGGGACACCTCAATCAGCCCCAGCATTTT.

V gene TRBV3-1 (or the pseudogene TRBV3-2) combines with J gene TRBJ2-7; 15 positions agree with TRBD2. The CDR3 consists of 16 residues. The ends lost 4 bases at V and 2 bases at J; junction bases unmatched: 3. Germline CDR1 and CDR2: LGHDT and YNNKEL (reference sequence). The CDR3 reads CASSRGLAGGTYEQYF. The CDR3, as DNA: TGTGCCAGCAGCCGAGGACTAGCGGGAGGGACCTACGAGCAGTACTTC.

The rearrangement links TRBV24-1 to TRBJ1-5, with D possibly being TRBD1 (5 bases). Germline CDR1 reads KGHDR; CDR2 reads SFDVKD. The CDR3 is made up of 16 amino acids. The V end was cut by 4 bases, the J end by 8 bases, with 20 bases between. Here the CDR3 DNA reads TGTGCCACCAGTGAAGCCACCCGGGGGAAAGTGAAGCCCCAGCATTTT. It specifies CATSEATRGKVKPQHF.

V and J are TRBV2 and TRBJ1-6, with unresolved D. CDR3 length equals 12 residues. The V gene's germline CDR1 is SNHLY and CDR2 FYNNEI. V dropped 9 bases and J dropped 5 bases, with 8 bases sitting between them. DNA of the CDR3: TGTGCCAGTCGGGTCGATAATTCACCCCTCCACTTT. Translating gives CASRVDNSPLHF.

This clone was counted a few times. The chain recombines TRBV28 with TRBJ1-4, with 7 positions matching TRBD1. The CDR3 totals 14 residues. Germline-derived CDR1 and CDR2 are MDHEN and SYDVKM. Trimming took 5 bases from V and 4 from J; bases not matched to a gene: 4. The CDR3 DNA reads as TGTGCCAGCAGTGGAGGGGGCAGTAATGAAAAACTGTTTTTT. Translated, it gives CASSGGGSNEKLFF. Based on the CDR3 plus reference TRBV28 and TRBJ1-4, the full variable domain is DVKVTQSSRYLVKRTGEKVFLECVQDMDHENMFWYRQDPGLGLRLIYFSYDVKMKEKGDIPEGYSVSREKKERFSLILESASTNQTSMYLCASSGGGSNEKLFFGSGTQLSVL.

CDR3 sequence (DNA): TGTGCCAGCGAAGACAGGGGGGGTTTGTCAGATACGCAGTATTTT. This gives the protein CASEDRGGLSDTQYF. V and J are TRBV6-5 and TRBJ2-3; 9 bases are a match to TRBD1. CDR1 and CDR2 from the germline V gene are MNHEY and SVGAGI. Trimming took 8 bases from V and 4 from J; bases not matched to a gene: 10. CDR3 length: 15 amino acids.

The chain carries TRBV7-8 and TRBJ2-1, with 8 bases that match TRBD2. V dropped 1 base and J dropped 4; count of bases not matched to a gene: 9. This CDR3 contains 17 residues. In germline, CDR1 is SGHVS, CDR2 FQNEAQ. The CDR3 nucleotides read TGTGCCAGCAGCTTAGACCAAGCGGGAGTTGGATACAATGAGCAGTTCTTC. This sequence encodes CASSLDQAGVGYNEQFF.

The chain couples TRBV11-2 to TRBJ2-5, with TRBD2 identical over 7 bases. This CDR3 is built from 15 residues. Germline trimming cut 4 bases from V and 4 bases from J; bases unmatched to any gene: 9. Germline CDR1 is SGHAT and CDR2 is FQNNGV. CDR3 DNA sequence: TGTGCCAGCAGCTCAACTCTCACGGGAGGAGAGACCCAGTACTTC. It is translated as CASSSTLTGGETQYF.

The CDR3 DNA reads as TGTGCCAGCAGCCACGGGGGGCTGCAGTCGTATGGCTACACCTTC. Protein: CASSHGGLQSYGYTF. The chain is built from TRBV3-1 (or the pseudogene TRBV3-2) and TRBJ1-2; a weak D match, TRBD1 (6 bases). Trimming shortened V by 3 bases and J by 5 bases, and 16 bases separated the two germline ends. CDR3 size: 15 residues. CDR1 LGHDT and CDR2 YNNKEL come from the germline V gene (reference sequence).

The chain combines TRBV3-1 (or the pseudogene TRBV3-2) with TRBJ2-3, with a possible D match to TRBD2 (6 bases). This CDR3 comprises 16 residues. V lost 4 bases, J lost 0 bases, and 14 bases lay in between. Germline V CDR1 and CDR2: LGHDT, YNNKEL (reference sequence). CDR3 coding DNA: TGTGCCAGCAGCCGGAGAGCGGGCGTTAGCACAGATACGCAGTATTTT. Translation: CASSRRAGVSTDTQYF.

The gene calls are TRBV7-8 and TRBJ1-2, with 8 bases identical to TRBD1. Trimming took 5 bases from V and 12 from J; bases not matched to a gene: 8. Germline loops: CDR1 SGHVS, CDR2 FQNEAQ. The CDR3 totals 12 residues. The CDR3 nucleotides read TGTGCCAGCAGCCCCACAGGGGGATCGGACACCTTC. Protein sequence: CASSPTGGSDTF.

This clone has a handful of counts. V and J are TRBV29-1 and TRBJ1-2; the D gene is possibly TRBD1 (6 bases). The germline V gene has CDR1 SQVTM and CDR2 ANQGSEA. The CDR3 spans 15 residues. V was trimmed by 6 bases and J by 0 bases, leaving 17 bases between them. The CDR3 is CSVATGRGTNYGYTF. The CDR3 nucleotides are TGCAGCGTAGCAACAGGGAGGGGGACTAACTATGGCTACACCTTC.

The chain combines TRBV6-2 or TRBV6-3 with TRBJ2-7; D is unresolved. CDR1 MNHEY and CDR2 SVGEGT come from the germline V gene. The ends were cut back, 6 bases at V and 5 bases at J, with 11 bases in the middle. The CDR3 is made up of 12 amino acids. The CDR3, as DNA: TGTGCCAGCAGCCGCGTGAGCGACGAGCAGTACTTC. This sequence encodes CASSRVSDEQYF.

This chain links TRBV30 with TRBJ1-2; TRBD1 might be the D (5 bases). This CDR3 region has 14 residues. The V gene's germline CDR1 is GTSNPN and CDR2 SVGIG (reference sequence). With 0 bases removed from V and 4 bases from J, the gap between germline ends came to 12 bases. The CDR3, as DNA: TGTGCCTGGAGTGTACGCGGCACAGGCTATGGCTACACCTTC. Its translation is CAWSVRGTGYGYTF.

V and J are TRBV11-1 and TRBJ1-2, with TRBD1 as a possible D gene (5 bases). The V gene lost 2 bases and the J gene lost 2 bases, with 9 bases spanning the gap. The CDR3 is made up of 14 amino acids. CDR1 is SGHAT and CDR2 is FQDESV in the germline V gene (reference sequence). The CDR3 nucleotides are TGTGCCAGCAGCTTATCGGCAGGGAACTATGGCTACACCTTC. Its translation is CASSLSAGNYGYTF.

The chain employs TRBV30 and TRBJ2-7; D remains ambiguous. V was pared by 0 bases and J by 6 bases, with 6 bases between. This CDR3 is 11 amino acids long. Germline loops: CDR1 GTSNPN, CDR2 SVGIG (reference sequence). Written as DNA, the CDR3 is TGTGCCTGGAGTGTACGGGTCGAGCAGTACTTC. This codes for CAWSVRVEQYF.

The V and J genes are TRBV7-9 and TRBJ1-3; TRBD1 matches at 9 bases. CDR1 and CDR2 (germline): SEHNR, FQNEAQ (reference sequence). J was trimmed by 0 bases and V by 6 bases; bases with no gene match: 3. The CDR3 totals 15 residues. The CDR3 loop reads CASRGGQGSGNTIYF. Here the CDR3 DNA reads TGTGCCAGCAGGGGGGGACAGGGCTCTGGAAACACCATATATTTT.